What follows is one TCR beta chain and its context. The data originate from a study of blood T cell repertoires in COVID-19. Looking at the study overall: T cells, B-cell-depleted T cells, or PBMCs supplied cDNA or gDNA.

In the authors' workflow: Estimation of nucleated cell counts relied on the amplification of reference gene primers. Here immunoSEQ multiplex PCR was the method, and the copy in TCRdb shows in-frame clones only, minus some. V, J and clone size reflect that table, while D and trimming were determined from the DNA. The sample contains approximately 300,000 clones, around nine tenths of which appear only once. The germline V gene has CDR1 SGHAT and CDR2 FQNNGV. V shed 1 base and J shed 7 bases, with 10 bases lying between them. The CDR3 runs 14 residues. Source material: peripheral blood. The receptor comes from a woman in her twenties or thirties with COVID-19, enrolled during active disease. The rearrangement uses TRBV11-2 and TRBJ1-4; D is possibly TRBD1 (5 bases). CDR3 amino acids: CASSLGDGGEKLFF. The DNA for the CDR3 is TGTGCCAGCAGCTTAGGGGACGGGGGTGAAAAACTGTTTTTT. The full variable domain, its missing parts supplied by reference TRBV11-2 and TRBJ1-4, is EAGVAQSPRYKIIEKRQSVAFWCNPISGHATLYWYQQILGQGPKLLIQFQNNGVVDDSQLPKDRFSAERLKGVDSTLKIQPAKLEDSAVYLCASSLGDGGEKLFFGSGTQLSVL.